One TCR beta chain is described in this entry. No antigen is known for it. The study drew donors from healthy Caucasian individuals in Russia aged roughly 6 to 95. This specimen comes from a study of blood T cells in healthy people across ages. Findings and limits, study-wide: A roughly linear fall in TCR beta diversity per million T cells was seen with increasing age. Nothing was known about donor CMV status, and this possibly confounded expanded clonotype changes.

This CDR3 has 17 residues. CDR1 SEHNR and CDR2 FQNEAQ come from the germline V gene (reference sequence). V gave up 3 bases and J gave up 9 bases; unmatched junction bases: 16. Combining a sample-barcoded 5' primer with a J-beta primer mix, a second PCR ran for about 7 to 11 cycles. Through a template-switch adaptor with 12 random nucleotides, each cDNA molecule received a tag. TCRdb ran MiXCR on the 5' RACE reads and lists one entry per CDR3 protein. The sample records about 1.6 million distinct CDR3 sequences, roughly 30% being singletons. This sequence was found in a woman younger than 45 in good health. V is TRBV7-9 and J is TRBJ1-5; 8 bases agree with TRBD1. Sequencing was done on a sample of blood. CDR3 loop: CASSLDPVRLTGGPQHF. In DNA, the CDR3 is TGTGCCAGCAGCTTGGACCCGGTGCGCCTTACAGGGGGGCCCCAGCATTTT.